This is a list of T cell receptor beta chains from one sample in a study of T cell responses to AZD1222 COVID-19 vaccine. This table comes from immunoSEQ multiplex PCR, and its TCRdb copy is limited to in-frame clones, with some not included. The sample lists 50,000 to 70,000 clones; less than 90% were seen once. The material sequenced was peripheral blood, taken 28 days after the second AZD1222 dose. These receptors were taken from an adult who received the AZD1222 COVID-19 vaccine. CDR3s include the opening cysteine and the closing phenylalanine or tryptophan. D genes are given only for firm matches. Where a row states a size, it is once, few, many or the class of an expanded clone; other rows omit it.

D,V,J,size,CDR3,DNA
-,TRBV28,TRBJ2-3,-,CASSPGQHPSTDTQYF,TGTGCCAGCAGTCCCGGACAGCACCCTAGCACAGATACGCAGTATTTT
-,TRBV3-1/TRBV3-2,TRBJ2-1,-,CASSQDPLRSSYNEQFF,TGTGCCAGCAGCCAAGATCCGCTAAGGAGCTCCTACAATGAGCAGTTCTTC
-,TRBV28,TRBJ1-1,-,CASRDDTEAFF,TGTGCCAGCAGAGATGACACTGAAGCTTTCTTT
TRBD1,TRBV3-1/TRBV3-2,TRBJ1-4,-,CASSPQGAVYEKLFF,TGTGCCAGCAGCCCTCAGGGGGCTGTGTATGAAAAACTGTTTTTT
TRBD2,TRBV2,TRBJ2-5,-,CASSVGLAGALETQYF,TGTGCCAGCAGTGTGGGACTAGCGGGAGCTTTAGAGACCCAGTACTTC
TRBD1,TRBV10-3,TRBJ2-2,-,CAIKGQGATGELFF,TGTGCCATCAAAGGACAGGGGGCCACCGGGGAGCTGTTTTTT
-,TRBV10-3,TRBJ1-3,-,CAISGTYEGNTIYF,TGTGCCATCAGTGGGACTTACGAAGGAAACACCATATATTTT
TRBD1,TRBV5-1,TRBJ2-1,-,CASSLAVTGESYNEQFF,TGCGCCAGCAGCTTGGCCGTAACAGGGGAATCCTACAATGAGCAGTTCTTC
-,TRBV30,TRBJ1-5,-,CAWTPGPSRQPQHF,TGTGCCTGGACCCCGGGCCCTAGCCGGCAGCCCCAGCATTTT
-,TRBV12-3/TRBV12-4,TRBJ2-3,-,CASSWTGTDTQYF,TGTGCCAGCAGTTGGACAGGCACAGATACGCAGTATTTT
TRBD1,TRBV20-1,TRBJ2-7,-,CSASNPDRGAYEQYF,TGCAGTGCAAGTAACCCGGACAGGGGGGCCTACGAGCAGTACTTC
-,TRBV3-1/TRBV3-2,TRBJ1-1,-,CASSQGRGTEAFF,TGTGCCAGCAGCCAGGGTAGAGGCACTGAAGCTTTCTTT
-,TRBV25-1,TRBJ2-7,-,CASRGAPYEQYF,TGTGCCAGCAGGGGGGCCCCCTACGAGCAGTACTTC
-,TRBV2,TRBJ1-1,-,CASPLGAGTEAFF,TGTGCCAGCCCTTTAGGGGCCGGGACTGAAGCTTTCTTT
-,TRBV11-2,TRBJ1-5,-,CASSLNRDGNQPQHF,TGTGCCAGCAGCCTTAACAGGGATGGCAATCAGCCCCAGCATTTT
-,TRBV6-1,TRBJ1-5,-,CASSEARQSSGNQPQHF,TGTGCCAGCAGTGAAGCGAGGCAGTCTAGCGGTAATCAGCCCCAGCATTTT
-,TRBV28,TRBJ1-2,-,CASSSSGTGSDYGYTF,TGTGCCAGCAGTTCGTCGGGTACAGGGAGCGACTATGGCTACACCTTC
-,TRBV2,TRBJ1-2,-,CASRGRAENYGYTF,TGTGCCAGCAGGGGGCGCGCCGAAAACTATGGCTACACCTTC
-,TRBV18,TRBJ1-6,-,CASSLRDMNSPLHF,TGTGCCAGCTCACTCCGGGACATGAATTCACCCCTCCACTTT
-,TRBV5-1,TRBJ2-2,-,CASSLGWSYDGGELFF,TGCGCCAGCAGCTTGGGATGGAGTTATGACGGCGGGGAGCTGTTTTTT
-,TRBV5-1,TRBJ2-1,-,CASSGTRTELNEQFF,TGCGCCAGCAGCGGTACCCGGACTGAACTTAATGAGCAGTTCTTC
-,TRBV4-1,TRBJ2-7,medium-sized,CASSHADSSYEQYF,TGCGCCAGCAGCCATGCCGACAGTTCCTACGAGCAGTACTTC
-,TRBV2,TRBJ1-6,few,CASTGQLRDNSPLHF,TGTGCCAGCACCGGACAGTTGAGGGATAATTCACCCCTCCACTTT
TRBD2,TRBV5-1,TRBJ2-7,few,CASSSGTSVYEQYF,TGCGCCAGCAGCTCCGGGACTAGCGTATACGAGCAGTACTTC
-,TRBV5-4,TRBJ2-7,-,CASSWGNYEQYF,TGTGCCAGCAGCTGGGGGAACTACGAGCAGTACTTC
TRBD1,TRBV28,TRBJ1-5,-,CASLPSRGAGNQPQHF,TGTGCCAGCCTCCCAAGCAGGGGGGCGGGCAATCAGCCCCAGCATTTT
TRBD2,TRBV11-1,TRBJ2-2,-,CATREAGAGELFF,TGTGCCACCAGAGAAGCGGGGGCCGGGGAGCTGTTTTTT
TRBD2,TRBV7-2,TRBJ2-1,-,CASSSTLAGSLRFF,TGTGCCAGCAGCTCCACTTTAGCGGGGTCGCTCCGGTTCTTC
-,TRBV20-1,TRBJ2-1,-,CSASVFSYNEQFF,TGCAGTGCTAGTGTCTTCTCTTACAATGAGCAGTTCTTC